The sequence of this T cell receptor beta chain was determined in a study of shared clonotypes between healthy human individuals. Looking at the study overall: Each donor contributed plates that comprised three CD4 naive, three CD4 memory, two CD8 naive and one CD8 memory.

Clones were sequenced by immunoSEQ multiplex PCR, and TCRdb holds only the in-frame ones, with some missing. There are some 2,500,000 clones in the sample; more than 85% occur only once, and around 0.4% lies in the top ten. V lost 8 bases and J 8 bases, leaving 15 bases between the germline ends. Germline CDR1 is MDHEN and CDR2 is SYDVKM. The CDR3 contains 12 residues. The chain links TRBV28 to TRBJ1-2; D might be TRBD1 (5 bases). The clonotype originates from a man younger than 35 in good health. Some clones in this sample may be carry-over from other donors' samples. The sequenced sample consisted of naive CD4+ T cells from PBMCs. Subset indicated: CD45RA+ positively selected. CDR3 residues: CASGSGLQGYTF. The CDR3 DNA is TGTGCCAGCGGCTCGGGACTTCAGGGCTACACCTTC.